This T cell receptor beta chain was identified during a study of blood T cells in healthy people across ages. Across the study: Every two T cells gave about one barcoded beta molecule via template switching. Findings and caveats of the study: Naive CD4+ cell counts and diversity both ran higher in long-lived than in aged donors. Calculation of diversity from one million T cells yielded estimates considered to be underestimates.

The use of a sample-barcoded 5' primer and a J-beta primer mix characterized a second PCR of about 6 to 12 cycles. TCRdb used MiXCR to reprocess the 5' RACE reads, holding one entry per CDR3 protein. The table has hundreds of thousands of distinct CDR3 sequences, around a quarter seen once. Germline V gene lookup returns CDR1 MNHNY and CDR2 SVGAGI (reference sequence). The trim removed 7 bases at V and 0 bases at J, leaving 6 bases unmatched. The CDR3 runs to 14 residues. In the case of this clonotype: Its target is unknown.

The same sample was also used in a study of T cells of mothers and their children. That study adds: Over 9.5 million reads per mother and about 3 million per child were obtained.

This clonotype was obtained from a boy younger than 18 in good health. The V gene is TRBV6-6, the J gene TRBJ2-7, with 7 bases identical to TRBD1. The sample taken for sequencing was blood. CDR3 sequence reads: CASIPGQSSYEQYF. The CDR3 nucleotides read TGTGCCAGCATTCCGGGACAGAGCTCCTACGAGCAGTACTTC.